The rows below give T cell receptor beta chains drawn from one sample of a study of blood T cell repertoires in COVID-19. The table came from immunoSEQ multiplex PCR; TCRdb's copy has only in-frame clones and leaves some out. The sample includes 20,000 to 25,000 clones, 89% of them seen just once. Sample: peripheral blood. Receptor source: a human donor with active COVID-19. The donor label of this sample is uncertain. The CDR3 runs from the conserved cysteine through the conserved F or W. The D gene is left open where the match is weak. Some rows mark clone size as missing; the rest say once, few, many or name a class of expanded clone.

TRBD2	TRBV7-2	TRBJ2-2	once	CASSLVILAGGIGELFF	TGTGCCAGCAGCTTAGTTATACTAGCGGGAGGTATCGGGGAGCTGTTTTTT
-	TRBV6-5	TRBJ1-3	-	CASRDRLRPGNTIYF	TGTGCCAGCAGGGATAGACTGAGACCTGGAAACACCATATATTTT
-	TRBV6-5	TRBJ1-2	-	CASTLDSSYTF	TGTGCCAGCACCTTGGACAGCTCCTACACCTTC
-	TRBV11-3	TRBJ2-2	-	CASSPSGPGELFF	TGTGCCAGCAGCCCTTCAGGCCCCGGGGAGCTGTTTTTT
TRBD2	TRBV2	TRBJ2-5	-	CASSYGLAGREETQYF	TGTGCCAGCAGCTACGGACTAGCGGGGAGGGAAGAGACCCAGTACTTC
TRBD1	TRBV4-2	TRBJ2-3	-	CASSLGTGGKYF	TGTGCCAGCAGCCTTGGGACAGGGGGCAAGTATTTT
-	TRBV20-1	TRBJ1-6	-	CSASYIPNSPLHF	TGCAGTGCTAGTTATATTCCTAATTCACCCCTCCACTTT
TRBD2	TRBV6-1	TRBJ2-7	-	CASSEPGLAASYEQYF	TGTGCCAGCAGTGAGCCTGGACTAGCGGCATCCTACGAGCAGTACTTC
-	TRBV9	TRBJ2-5	-	CASSVGRYQETQYF	TGTGCCAGCAGCGTAGGGAGGTACCAAGAGACCCAGTACTTC
TRBD2	TRBV7-2	TRBJ2-4	-	CASSLRTSGRNIQYF	TGTGCCAGCAGCCTGAGGACTAGCGGGAGAAACATTCAGTACTTC
TRBD2	TRBV5-1	TRBJ2-5	-	CASSGGTNQETQYF	TGCGCCAGCAGCGGAGGGACTAACCAAGAGACCCAGTACTTC
TRBD1	TRBV10-3	TRBJ1-3	-	CAISTGGVGGNTIYF	TGTGCCATCAGTACAGGGGGCGTTGGTGGAAACACCATATATTTT
-	TRBV5-3	TRBJ1-5	once	CARSLYRYGNQPQHF	TGTGCCAGAAGCTTGTACAGGTACGGCAATCAGCCCCAGCATTTT
TRBD2	TRBV5-1	TRBJ2-3	-	CASSLGGLADTQYF	TGCGCCAGCAGCTTGGGGGGACTAGCAGATACGCAGTATTTT
TRBD2	TRBV28	TRBJ2-5	-	CASSIPLQTSGRAQETQYF	TGTGCCAGCAGCATTCCCTTACAAACTAGCGGGAGGGCCCAAGAGACCCAGTACTTC
-	TRBV7-9	TRBJ2-7	-	CASSLDSAYEQYF	TGTGCCAGCAGCTTGGACAGCGCCTACGAGCAGTACTTC
-	TRBV18	TRBJ2-1	few	CASSKQENEQFF	TGTGCCAGCTCAAAACAGGAAAATGAGCAGTTCTTC
-	TRBV21-1	TRBJ1-1	once	CASSKEVLSRTGREYTEAFF	TGTGCCAGCAGCAAAGAGGTCCTTTCTAGAACAGGGAGAGAGTACACTGAAGCTTTCTTT
-	TRBV7-3	TRBJ2-2	-	CASSPTSGGESTGELFF	TGTGCCAGCAGCCCCACGTCGGGGGGCGAATCCACCGGGGAGCTGTTTTTT
-	TRBV24-1	TRBJ1-1	-	CATSARAGTEAFF	TGTGCCACCAGTGCTAGGGCGGGCACTGAAGCTTTCTTT
-	TRBV2	TRBJ1-2	few	CASSERWDYGYTF	TGTGCCAGCAGTGAGAGGTGGGACTATGGCTACACCTTC
TRBD1	TRBV7-8	TRBJ1-2	once	CASSLTSVRQGGSSYGYTF	TGTGCCAGCAGCTTAACTTCGGTCCGACAGGGGGGGTCCAGCTATGGCTACACCTTC
TRBD1	TRBV28	TRBJ1-1	-	CASRLSGGTEAFF	TGTGCCAGCAGACTTTCAGGGGGCACTGAAGCTTTCTTT
TRBD1	TRBV5-4	TRBJ2-6	-	CASSPPGQGPSGANVLTF	TGTGCCAGCAGCCCACCGGGACAGGGTCCCTCTGGGGCCAACGTCCTGACTTTC
-	TRBV4-1	TRBJ1-4	-	CASSPEGGIVNEKLFF	TGCGCCAGCAGCCCCGAGGGTGGCATCGTTAATGAAAAACTGTTTTTT
TRBD1	TRBV18	TRBJ2-7	once	CASSPRTGPYEQYF	TGTGCCAGCTCACCCCGGACAGGGCCCTACGAGCAGTACTTC
TRBD1	TRBV7-8	TRBJ1-5	few	CASSSGQGAGQPQHF	TGTGCCAGCAGCTCGGGACAGGGGGCGGGTCAGCCCCAGCATTTT
-	TRBV5-1	TRBJ1-3	-	CASSLAGQGGNTIYF	TGCGCCAGCAGCTTGGCCGGCCAGGGGGGAAACACCATATATTTT
-	TRBV30	TRBJ1-5	-	CAWSEGTISNQPQHF	TGTGCCTGGAGTGAGGGGACTATATCTAATCAGCCCCAGCATTTT
-	TRBV12-3/TRBV12-4	TRBJ1-2	-	CASSLQEPYGYTF	TGTGCCAGCAGTTTACAAGAGCCCTATGGCTACACCTTC
TRBD2	TRBV19	TRBJ2-1	-	CASTTAAGGLLMQFF	TGTGCCAGTACGACGGCAGCGGGAGGACTTTTGATGCAGTTCTTC
TRBD1	TRBV6-5	TRBJ2-2	-	CASRAGTANTGELFF	TGTGCCAGCAGAGCCGGGACAGCGAACACCGGGGAGCTGTTTTTT
-	TRBV29-1	TRBJ1-1	-	CSVEGRLNTEAFF	TGCAGCGTTGAAGGGCGGCTGAACACTGAAGCTTTCTTT
-	TRBV3-1/TRBV3-2	TRBJ1-1	few	CASSQDWSDQAFF	TGTGCCAGCAGCCAAGATTGGTCAGATCAAGCTTTCTTT
-	TRBV7-2	TRBJ2-6	-	CASTLRGNGANVLTF	TGTGCCAGCACCCTTAGAGGTAATGGGGCCAACGTCCTGACTTTC
TRBD2	TRBV4-1	TRBJ2-5	-	CASSQNPPGTSGRQETQYF	TGCGCCAGCAGCCAAAATCCCCCCGGGACTAGCGGGAGACAAGAGACCCAGTACTTC